This T cell receptor beta chain emerged from a study of identical twins listed by TCRdb under 2016. The study in broad terms: To test whether fetal clonotypes persist, the study used deep sequencing on TCR alpha and beta repertoires from monozygotic twins, unrelated adults of various ages, and cord blood. To rule out contamination, replicate twin experiments were performed at different times with different library preparation protocols.

Overall results and qualifications from the work: In monozygotic twins, recombination models systematically underestimated out-of-frame TCR alpha sharing, but the models matched the sharing seen between unrelated individuals. Compared with coincidental sharing between unrelated individuals, out-of-frame TCR alpha sequences shared between twins had an excess of sequences with low generation probability. The excess sharing between twins in beta out-of-frame sequences was weaker because fewer shared sequences reduced the signal-to-noise ratio. Because the same donors could not be followed over many years, the conclusions relied on cross-sectional statistical analysis. Invariant T cells such as MAIT and iNKT could partly confound zero-insertion analyses, although diverse VJ usage argued against such confounding for most clonotypes. Fewer insertions were carried by abundant cord blood beta clonotypes, a similar but weaker trend appeared in young adult naive repertoires, and no such trend appeared in memory repertoires.

Library prep was done by 5' RACE. Sequencer: Illumina HiSeq 2000. A universal primer binding site was introduced by template switching, and a unique molecular identifier was present in the final cDNA, enabling accurate counting of TCR cDNA molecules. Specific primers in the conserved constant-segment region were used to synthesize first-strand cDNA for the TCR alpha and beta chains. To control for contamination, every cDNA library carried two barcodes: a SMART-Mk sample barcode plus Illumina barcodes. Two successive PCR steps introduced TruSeq adapter sequences along with Illumina sample barcodes. The TCR alpha and beta cDNA libraries were sequenced on the Illumina HiSeq platform using custom primers. On the study's bioinformatics: Raw reads were processed with MiGEC to extract unique molecular identifiers, and MiXCR was used to determine CDR3 positions. For each individual, recombination models were inferred using an EM algorithm with the repgenHMM and IGoR tools. The tcR package in R was used for shared clonotype analysis, with sharing normalized by the product of cloneset sizes. To study raw recombination without the effects of thymic and clonal selection, out-of-frame nonproductive sequences were analyzed. TCRdb passed the public sequencing reads through fastp at Q25 and MiXCR, retaining productive beta sequences. Rows are unified per CDR3 protein, each entry keeping the most common DNA and genes. V and J calls and clone size were set by TCRdb, not the authors. The sample table records about 720,000 distinct CDR3 sequences; over 15% of these occur just once. The biggest ten clones account for over 10% of the sample.

Including the terminal cysteine and phenylalanine, the CDR3 comprises 15 residues. Only the CDR3 DNA is retained, 45 bases long and in frame from the first base. The germline ends are 12 bases apart after V is trimmed by 0 bases and J by 4 bases. CDR1 and CDR2, looked up from the germline V gene, are SGHTA and FQGNSA. Worth noting for this clonotype: Its antigen is not yet known. Base qualities are not at hand, and no much larger clone is one base apart.

Every donor was a healthy Caucasian. Three pairs of female monozygotic twins, all aged about 18 to 30 years, were included in the twin cohort. Peripheral blood mononuclear cells were the source from which RNA for the TCR libraries was isolated. These same data were also listed under a study on T cells expressing NK-cell markers. According to the second study: In sorted CD3+CD56+NKG2C+, CD3+CD56+NKG2C- and CD3+CD56-NKG2C+ T-cell subsets from eight or nine donors, TCR beta-chain repertoires were profiled. Among the eight sequenced donors, only one was HCMV-seronegative, while the other seven were HCMV-seropositive. To restrict sorting to alphabetaTCR-expressing T cells, an anti-gammadeltaTCR antibody was added in several experiments. In six donors, the dominant CD3+CD56+NKG2C+ clonotypes ranked among the top 10 CD8+ clonotypes, making up roughly 1.0-8% of CD8+ T cells. Those dominant clonotypes were again the most abundant among CD3+CD56-NKG2C+ cells in a handful of donors, at about 28.3-65%. It remained unclear whether the expanded NKG2C-expressing T cell clones were specific for HCMV antigens. The study sequenced eight donors, all healthy volunteers chosen at random: three men and five women. To determine HCMV serostatus, a commercial ELISA kit was used to detect HCMV-specific IgG in serum. For roughly six donors, bulk peripheral blood T-cell repertoires were additionally sequenced from unsorted PBMC. Reads were demultiplexed and grouped by UMI with MIGEC, and clonotypes were assembled and quantified with MiTCR. To exclude erroneous sequences, any TCR cDNA sequence not supported by at least two reads was discarded. The tcR package was used for downstream repertoire analysis, with clonotypes matched between fractions based on CDR3 nucleotide sequence plus V segment. Antigen specificity was annotated against VDJdb with VDJmatch, allowing one amino acid substitution in CDR3.

The chain joins TRBV7-2 to TRBJ1-1, with TRBD1 as a weak D call on 6 bases. The sequence was collected from a woman under 30 in good health. The sample comprised PBMCs. Read as DNA, the sequence is TGTGCCAGCAGCTTAGCCAGGCAGGGGATCACTGAAGCTTTCTTT. Its protein reads: CASSLARQGITEAFF.